This TCR beta chain was sequenced during a study of cytomegalovirus exposure and HLA in healthy donors. 13 Jbeta primers and 60 Vbeta primers were used for the PCR. Clones were read by immunoSEQ multiplex PCR, and TCRdb kept only the in-frame ones, dropping some. The table records about 160,000 clones, more than 80% of them present only once. Trimming removed 1 base at V and 6 bases at J, with 7 bases between. Germline V gene lookup returns CDR1 SGHNT and CDR2 YENEEA. The CDR3 consists of 13 residues. V is TRBV11-3 and J is TRBJ2-1, with D tentatively TRBD1 (6 bases). The material sequenced was PBMCs. This receptor was taken from a woman aged 18-30 years in good health and CMV-seronegative. The CDR3 bases are TGTGCCAGCAGCTTAGGAGGGGGCAATGAGCAGTTCTTC. It specifies CASSLGGGNEQFF.